This TCR beta chain came from a study of cytomegalovirus exposure and HLA in healthy donors. Study overall: Drawn from HLA-typed donors, around 85 million unique TCRs were held in an early data release. Study conclusions and caveats: Analysis performed later showed TCR beta chains linked to HLA being more clonally expanded than equally common others.

As to this clone: The antigen is undetermined.

Germline V lookup: CDR1 LGHNA, CDR2 YNFKEQ. The CDR3 consists of 13 residues. With 0 bases removed from V and 12 bases from J, the gap between germline ends came to 15 bases. PCR primers comprised 60 Vbeta and 13 Jbeta primers. Per the study methods: Later reanalysis found 80 million or so unique TCR beta chains, 9 million to 12 million of them shared. Profiling relied on immunoSEQ multiplex PCR, and the TCRdb table lists in-frame clones only, not all of them. V and J calls and clone size are as listed in that table; D and trimming were resolved from the DNA. The sample gives 150,000 to 200,000 clones, more than 85% of which show up once; over 0.2% is in the top ten. There were likely unrecorded immune exposures, though donors were nominally healthy when sampled.

V gene TRBV4-2 combines with J gene TRBJ2-7; TRBD2 is a possible D gene (6 bases). The sequence derives from a girl less than two years old in good health and CMV-seronegative. The sequenced sample consisted of PBMCs. CDR3 sequence reads: CASSQDRDSRPYF. CDR3 bases: TGTGCCAGCAGCCAAGATCGGGACTCTCGCCCGTACTTC.